This TCR beta chain was sequenced during a study of OX40 agonist ivuxolimab in advanced cancers. Overall study context: In this trial design, patients received ivuxolimab intravenously at 0.01 to 10 mg/kg every 2 weeks. Partial responses were achieved by three patients: one hepatocellular carcinoma, two cutaneous melanoma. Regarding the study as a whole: More expanded clones were found, on average, in CD8+ than in CD4+ T cells. Which antigen the expanded peripheral T cells recognized is unknown.

Concerning this clone itself: Its specificity is not known.

Sequenced by immunoSEQ multiplex PCR; TCRdb stores in-frame clones only, minus some. The table includes roughly 71,000 clones, about three quarters detected once. CDR1 is LNHDA and CDR2 is SQIVND in the germline V gene (reference sequence). V lost 7 bases and J lost 5, with 14 bases in between. The CDR3 loop spans 13 amino acids. This TCR came from an adult with an advanced solid tumor such as melanoma, head and neck, liver or kidney cancer. The sample consisted of CD4+ or CD8+ T cells sorted from blood, taken in a trial of the OX40 agonist ivuxolimab. The chain links TRBV19 to TRBJ2-5, with unresolved D. The CDR3 loop is CASNRISGETQYF. The DNA for the CDR3 is TGTGCCAGTAATCGCATCTCGGGTGAGACCCAGTACTTC.